This note documents a single T cell receptor (beta chain) sequence. This sample was taken from a study of cytomegalovirus exposure and HLA in healthy donors. Looking at the study overall: According to later analysis, the same platform produced the 120 validation and about 630 first-cohort repertoires.

The donors were in the approximately 130-subject validation cohort, distinct from the roughly 700-subject first cohort. This CDR3 has 14 amino acids. Germline CDR1 is LGHNA and CDR2 is YSLEER. V lost 4 bases and J lost 5; bases outside the gene matches: 6. TCRdb's copy holds only in-frame clones and misses some; the assay was immunoSEQ multiplex PCR. Here the sample spans some 110,000 clones, approximately 86% being singletons. The chain joins TRBV4-3 to TRBJ2-3, with 7 bases matching TRBD2. Source material: PBMCs. The clonotype originates from a man younger than 35 in good health and CMV-seropositive. This CDR3 is CASSPSGAIDTQYF. As DNA, the CDR3 is TGCGCCAGCAGCCCCAGCGGGGCTATAGATACGCAGTATTTT.